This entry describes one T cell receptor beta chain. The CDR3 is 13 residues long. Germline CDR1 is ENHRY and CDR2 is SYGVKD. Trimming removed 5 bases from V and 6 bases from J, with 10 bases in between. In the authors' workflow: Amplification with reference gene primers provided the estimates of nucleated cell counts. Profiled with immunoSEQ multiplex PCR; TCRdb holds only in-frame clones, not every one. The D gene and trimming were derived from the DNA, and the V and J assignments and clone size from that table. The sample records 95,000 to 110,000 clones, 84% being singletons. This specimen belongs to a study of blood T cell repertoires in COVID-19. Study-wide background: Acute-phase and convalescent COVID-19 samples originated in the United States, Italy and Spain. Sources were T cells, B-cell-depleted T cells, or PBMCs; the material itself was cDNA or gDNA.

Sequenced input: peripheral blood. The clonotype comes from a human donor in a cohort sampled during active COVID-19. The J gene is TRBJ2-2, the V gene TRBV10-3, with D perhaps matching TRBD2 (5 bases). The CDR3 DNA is TGTGCCATCAGTTCAGGACTTCCCGGGGAGCTGTTTTTT. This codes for CAISSGLPGELFF.